This T cell receptor (beta chain) was identified during a study of blood T cell repertoires in COVID-19. Across the study: COVID-19 samples, acute and convalescent, were from the United States, Italy and Spain. T cells, B-cell-depleted T cells, or PBMCs provided the cDNA or gDNA that served as material.

Per the original methods: The assay estimated nucleated cells by amplifying reference gene primers. Measured with immunoSEQ multiplex PCR; TCRdb has only the in-frame clones, and not every one. V, J and clone size are those of that table, while D and trimming were read from the DNA. This table has approximately 320,000 clones, 65% to 90% appearing once. This CDR3 is 13 amino acids long. Looked up from germline, CDR1 is SNHLY and CDR2 is FYNNEI. V lost 4 bases and J lost 3, with 7 bases in between. The J gene is TRBJ1-5, the V gene TRBV2, with a possible D match to TRBD1 (5 bases). This clonotype originated in a human donor in a cohort sampled during active COVID-19. The sequencing sample was made of peripheral blood. The CDR3 bases are TGTGCCAGCAGTGTAGGGGTCAATCAGCCCCAGCATTTT. It specifies CASSVGVNQPQHF.